The 27 T cell receptor beta chains below come from one sample, sequenced in a study of radiation and T cells in renal cell carcinoma. Assay used: immunoSEQ multiplex PCR; TCRdb lists only in-frame clones, some missing. The sample lists more than 120,000 clones, 65% to 90% occurring once. Sample time point: blood 4 weeks post-SBRT, at nephrectomy. Indicated treatment: 15 Gy SBRT to primary tumor, nephrectomy 4 weeks later. The sample here was blood, taken from a patient whose treatment included radiotherapy and nephrectomy. The receptors were sampled from a woman aged 45 to 65 with renal cell carcinoma.

V gene TRBV29-1 combines with J gene TRBJ2-7; D possibly corresponds to TRBD1 (5 bases). Per germline, CDR1 SQVTM and CDR2 ANQGSEA. V lost 6 bases to trimming and J lost 2 bases, with 11 bases between them. This CDR3 has 12 residues. Here the CDR3 reads CSVSTVTYEQYF. For the CDR3, the DNA is TGCAGCGTCTCGACAGTTACCTACGAGCAGTACTTC.

The chain combines TRBV7-9 with TRBJ2-5, with D possibly called TRBD1 or TRBD2 (6 bases each). Trimming removed 6 bases from V and 2 bases from J, with 13 bases in between. The CDR3 extends over 14 amino acids. The V gene's germline CDR1 is SEHNR and CDR2 FQNEAQ (reference sequence). The CDR3, as DNA: TGTGCCAGCAGATCTACAGGGACTCAAGAGACCCAGTACTTC. This gives the protein CASRSTGTQETQYF. Full variable domain (missing parts from reference TRBV7-9 and TRBJ2-5): DTGVSQNPRHKITKRGQNVTFRCDPISEHNRLYWYRQTLGQGPEFLTYFQNEAQLEKSRLLSDRFSAERPKGSFSTLEIQRTEQGDSAMYLCASRSTGTQETQYFGPGTRLLVL.

A remark on this clone: At one of its ends the junction is not consistent with the germline gene, which may arise from a read error. The chain carries TRBV30 and TRBJ2-7; D gene uncertain. Germline V gene data show CDR1 as GTSNPN and CDR2 as SVGIG (reference sequence). The CDR3 has 17 residues. As DNA, the CDR3 is TGTGCCTGGAGTGGAACGAGGTTGTCCGTGAGCTCCTACGAGCAGTGCTTC. This encodes CAWSGTRLSVSSYEQCF.

The rearrangement joins TRBV29-1 to TRBJ2-2; D gene uncertain. This CDR3 spans 13 amino acids. Germline V CDR1 and CDR2: SQVTM, ANQGSEA. V shed 6 bases and J shed 6 bases, with 14 bases lying between them. CDR3 sequence: CSVALGTPGELFF. The CDR3 nucleotides are TGCAGCGTGGCCTTGGGCACACCCGGGGAGCTGTTTTTT.

The chain is built from TRBV29-1 and TRBJ2-7; D not certain. Trimming took off 0 bases at V and 10 bases at J, with 10 bases between the two ends. CDR1 and CDR2 (germline): SQVTM, ANQGSEA. The CDR3 totals 11 residues. The CDR3 coding sequence is TGCAGCGTTGAAGAAGGCGGACGTCAGTACTTC. This sequence encodes CSVEEGGRQYF.

CDR3 in amino acids: CASSRTGDYEQYF. Here the CDR3 DNA reads TGTGCCAGCAGTAGGACAGGGGACTACGAGCAGTACTTC. V is TRBV6-6 and J is TRBJ2-7, with TRBD1 identical over 9 bases. V was pared by 5 bases and J by 3 bases, with 2 bases of the junction left unmatched. The germline CDR1 and CDR2 sequences are MNHNY and SVGAGI (reference sequence). This CDR3 comprises 13 residues.

The chain joins TRBV27 to TRBJ2-7, with D maybe TRBD1 (7 bases). Germline loops: CDR1 MNHEY, CDR2 SMNVEV (reference sequence). This CDR3 has 14 residues. Trimming shortened V by 7 bases and J by 1 base, and 14 bases separated the two germline ends. CDR3 region: CASTPAGQSYEQYF. The CDR3 coding sequence is TGTGCCAGCACCCCGGCGGGACAGTCCTACGAGCAGTACTTC.

V gene TRBV5-5 combines with J gene TRBJ2-1, with D possibly being TRBD2 (5 bases). V was pared by 5 bases and J by 8 bases, with 20 bases between. Looked up from germline, CDR1 is SGHKS and CDR2 is YYEKEE (reference sequence). The CDR3 spans 15 residues. CDR3 sequence (DNA): TGTGCCAGCAGACGGACCGGCCGGGGTTGGGATGAGCAGTTCTTC. Translation: CASRRTGRGWDEQFF.

This chain links TRBV18 with TRBJ2-7; D call uncertain. Germline V gene data show CDR1 as KGHSH and CDR2 as LQKENI. Between the trimmed V and J ends, which lost 2 bases and 0 bases, there was a span of 8 bases. The CDR3 has 14 amino acids. The CDR3 nucleotides are TGTGCCAGCTCACCAGGCAGTAGCTCCTACGAGCAGTACTTC. Residues: CASSPGSSSYEQYF.

This chain uses TRBV5-1 with TRBJ1-6; 7 positions agree with TRBD1. The CDR3 contains 15 residues. CDR1 is SGHRS, CDR2 YFSETQ, per germline. J lost 8 bases, V lost 0 bases, and 5 bases had no gene match. The CDR3 here is CASSLGGGFDSPLHF. The CDR3, as DNA: TGCGCCAGCAGCTTGGGAGGGGGCTTTGATTCACCCCTCCACTTT.

The chain employs TRBV10-3 and TRBJ1-1; D is unclear. The CDR3 is 15 residues long. Trimming left V 0 bases short and J 8 bases short, with 16 bases between. CDR1 is ENHRY, CDR2 SYGVKD, per germline. The chain's CDR3 is CAISESSDGLLEAFF. In DNA form, the CDR3 reads TGTGCCATCAGTGAGTCGTCGGACGGACTTCTGGAAGCTTTCTTT.

This clone has just a few counts. The chain is built from TRBV7-9 and TRBJ2-7; weak D call: TRBD2 (5 bases). V lost 4 bases to trimming and J lost 6 bases, with 10 bases between them. Per the germline V gene, CDR1 is SEHNR and CDR2 is FQNEAQ (reference sequence). CDR3 length: 12 residues. This CDR3 is CASSWIAGEQYF. The CDR3 region has the DNA TGTGCCAGCAGCTGGATTGCGGGCGAGCAGTACTTC.

The V and J genes are TRBV9 and TRBJ2-7, with D perhaps assigned TRBD1 or TRBD2 (6 bases each). Trimming shortened V by 0 bases and J by 2 bases, and 12 bases separated the two germline ends. The CDR3 runs 15 residues. CDR1 and CDR2 from the germline V gene are SGDLS and YYNGEE. The DNA of the CDR3 is TGTGCCAGCAGCGTAGGTGGAGGGGGGACCTACGAGCAGTACTTC. Translating gives CASSVGGGGTYEQYF.

J is TRBJ2-2 and V is TRBV4-1, with 13 bases aligning to TRBD2. The junction had 6 bases not matched to a gene; V was cut back by 4 bases and J by 7 bases. Germline CDR1 is MGHRA and CDR2 is YSYEKL. CDR3 length: 16 residues. The CDR3 here is CASSPRTSGRDGELFF. Here the CDR3 DNA reads TGCGCCAGCAGCCCTCGGACTAGCGGGAGAGACGGGGAGCTGTTTTTT.

The rearrangement links TRBV7-9 to TRBJ1-1, with D maybe TRBD1 (6 bases). Germline V gene data show CDR1 as SEHNR and CDR2 as FQNEAQ (reference sequence). The CDR3 covers 12 residues. Deletions cut 6 bases from V and 7 bases from J, with 12 bases between. The CDR3 loop is CASRRTGFEAFF. In DNA, the CDR3 is TGTGCCAGCAGGCGCACAGGGTTTGAAGCTTTCTTT.

The chain uses TRBV4-3 and TRBJ2-2, with TRBD1 identical over 8 bases. The CDR3 has 15 residues. The V and J ends lost 3 bases and 6 bases, in that order; junction bases with no gene match: 6. CDR1 is LGHNA, CDR2 YSLEER, per germline. This CDR3 is CASSHWGQEPGELFF. The CDR3 DNA follows: TGCGCCAGCAGCCATTGGGGACAGGAACCCGGGGAGCTGTTTTTT.

The chain uses TRBV21-1 and TRBJ2-3; TRBD2 is taken as the D call from the table, unchecked against the DNA. TRBV21-1 is tagged as a pseudogene. The CDR3 consists of 16 residues. In DNA, the CDR3 is TGTGCCAGCAGCAATCGGATCGGGAGCAGGACAGATACGCAGTATTTT. It translates to CASSNRIGSRTDTQYF.

V and J are TRBV28 and TRBJ2-1, with D tentatively TRBD2 (5 bases). Trimming left V 5 bases short and J 6 bases short, with 11 bases between. CDR3 size: 13 residues. Germline CDR1 reads MDHEN; CDR2 reads SYDVKM. The CDR3 nucleotides read TGTGCCAGCAGTCCCCCAAGCGGCAATGAGCAGTTCTTC. Amino acids: CASSPPSGNEQFF.

V is TRBV19 and J is TRBJ2-7; D ambiguous. V shed 1 base and J shed 4 bases, with 5 bases lying between them. CDR3 length: 12 residues. Germline-derived CDR1 and CDR2 are LNHDA and SQIVND (reference sequence). The chain's CDR3 is CASSIVPYEQYF. The CDR3 coding sequence is TGTGCCAGTAGTATAGTTCCGTACGAGCAGTACTTC.

This rearrangement joins TRBV5-8 to TRBJ1-1, with 9 bases matching TRBD1. The V gene end was trimmed by 3 bases and the J gene end by 4 bases; junction bases not matched to a gene: 10. This CDR3 is 16 amino acids long. Germline CDR1 is SGHTS and CDR2 is YDEGEE. In DNA, the CDR3 is TGTGCCAGCAGCTGGGGGACAGGGCACGGTACCACTGAAGCTTTCTTT. Translating it yields CASSWGTGHGTTEAFF.

V gene TRBV19 combines with J gene TRBJ1-5; possibly TRBD1 for D (5 bases). The CDR3 runs 16 residues. V was cut by 5 bases and J by 2 bases, with 16 bases left in between. Looked up from germline, CDR1 is LNHDA and CDR2 is SQIVND (reference sequence). The CDR3 coding sequence is TGTGCCAGTAGTTCGGAACCCACGGGACGCAATCAGCCCCAGCATTTT. It yields the protein CASSSEPTGRNQPQHF.

J is TRBJ1-1 and V is TRBV4-3, with TRBD1 matching over 7 bases. V shed 4 bases and J 5 bases; nucleotides not matched to a gene: 4. Looked up from germline, CDR1 is LGHNA and CDR2 is YSLEER. CDR3 length equals 13 residues. CDR3 coding DNA: TGCGCCAGCAGCCTCCACAGGGGAACTGAAGCTTTCTTT. As protein: CASSLHRGTEAFF.

The CDR3 nucleotides read TGTGCCAGCAGCCATTTGGGGCACAATGAGCAGTTCTTC. Translated, it gives CASSHLGHNEQFF. This chain connects TRBV14 to TRBJ2-1; D may be TRBD1 (5 bases). Germline-derived CDR1 and CDR2 are SGHDN and FVKESK. The V gene lost 3 bases and the J gene lost 5 bases, with 8 bases spanning the gap. The length of the CDR3 is 13 residues.

This rearrangement joins TRBV2 to TRBJ2-1, with D tentatively TRBD1 (5 bases). The CDR3 has 15 amino acids. Germline V gene data show CDR1 as SNHLY and CDR2 as FYNNEI. V was pared by 6 bases and J by 7 bases, with 19 bases between. The CDR3 loop reads CASSHRWGPTNEQFF. The CDR3 bases are TGTGCCAGCAGCCACAGGTGGGGTCCCACGAATGAGCAGTTCTTC.

V gene TRBV11-3 combines with J gene TRBJ1-6; possibly TRBD1 for D (5 bases). V lost 5 bases to trimming and J lost 6 bases, with 17 bases between them. Germline assignment: CDR1 SGHNT and CDR2 YENEEA. The CDR3 is made up of 16 amino acids. As DNA, the CDR3 is TGTGCCAGCAGCGCGGGGGTCGGGATGTTTAATTCACCCCTCCACTTT. This translates into CASSAGVGMFNSPLHF. The variable domain in full, with the rest retrieved from reference TRBV11-3 and TRBJ1-6, is EAGVVQSPRYKIIEKKQPVAFWCNPISGHNTLYWYLQNLGQGPELLIRYENEEAVDDSQLPKDRFSAERLKGVDSTLKIQPAELGDSAVYLCASSAGVGMFNSPLHFGNGTRLTVT.

The chain uses TRBV10-3 and TRBJ1-1; weak D call: TRBD1 (6 bases). The CDR3 totals 11 residues. Germline lookup yields CDR1 ENHRY and CDR2 SYGVKD. V lost 3 bases and J 7 bases, leaving 6 bases between the germline ends. The CDR3 region has the DNA TGTGCCATCAGTGAAGGGGGTGAAGCTTTCTTT. Protein: CAISEGGEAFF.

This clone appeared a few times. The V and J genes are TRBV2 and TRBJ2-5; maybe TRBD1 (5 bases). Deletions cut 7 bases from V and 5 bases from J, with 17 bases between. The germline CDR1 and CDR2 sequences are SNHLY and FYNNEI. The CDR3 contains 14 residues. DNA of the CDR3: TGTGCCAGCAAGGAAGGACACGAAAGGGAGACCCAGTACTTC. Translation: CASKEGHERETQYF. Drawing the rest from reference TRBV2 and TRBJ2-5, the complete variable domain is EPEVTQTPSHQVTQMGQEVILRCVPISNHLYFYWYRQILGQKVEFLVSFYNNEISEKSEIFDDQFSVERPDGSNFTLKIRSTKLEDSAMYFCASKEGHERETQYFGPGTRLLVL.